The 32 T cell receptor beta chains below were found in one sample sequenced in a study of cytomegalovirus exposure and HLA in healthy donors. Sequencing was performed with immunoSEQ multiplex PCR; in TCRdb, only in-frame clones are kept and a portion is missing. The data show roughly 140,000 clones, 70% to 90% seen once. The specimen sequenced was PBMCs. These TCRs come from a woman aged 18-35 years in good health and CMV-seropositive.

The rearrangement uses TRBV29-1 and TRBJ2-7; 7 nucleotides match TRBD2. This CDR3 is built from 14 residues. The V gene's germline CDR1 is SQVTM and CDR2 ANQGSEA. Trimming removed 4 bases from V and 1 base from J; junction bases left unmatched: 7. DNA of the CDR3: TGCAGCGTTGCAGGGCGGGAGAGGTCCTACGAGCAGTACTTC. This encodes CSVAGRERSYEQYF.

J is TRBJ2-5 and V is TRBV14, with 11 bases matching TRBD2. The CDR3 has 15 residues. J gave up 7 bases and V 4 bases, and 8 bases lay outside the gene matches. CDR1 SGHDN and CDR2 FVKESK come from the germline V gene. The CDR3 nucleotides are TGTGCCAGCAGCCCTATGTCTAGCGGGGGGCGGACCCAGTACTTC. Encoded protein: CASSPMSSGGRTQYF.

This clone came up many times. This chain joins TRBV5-4 and TRBJ2-7, with 9 bases fitting TRBD1. The CDR3 consists of 15 residues. Trimming took 3 bases from V and 3 from J; bases not matched to a gene: 7. Per the germline V gene, CDR1 is SGHNT and CDR2 is YYREEE (reference sequence). CDR3 nucleotides: TGTGCCAGCAGCTACCCCGGGACAGGGCTCTACGAGCAGTACTTC. Its protein is CASSYPGTGLYEQYF.

V gene TRBV6-5 combines with J gene TRBJ2-5, with 8 bases matching TRBD2. The length of the CDR3 is 14 residues. V lost 0 bases to trimming and J lost 4 bases; unmatched junction nucleotides: 1. Germline CDR1 and CDR2: MNHEY and SVGAGI. The DNA for the CDR3 is TGTGCCAGCAGTTACTCGCTAGCGGGAGAGACCCAGTACTTC. Protein: CASSYSLAGETQYF.

This chain uses TRBV2 with TRBJ2-7; 10 positions match TRBD1. V trimming: 6 bases; J trimming: 7 bases; junction bases outside the gene matches: 9. CDR3 length: 14 amino acids. Germline CDR1 reads SNHLY; CDR2 reads FYNNEI. The CDR3 nucleotides read TGTGCCAGCAGCGGGGACAGGGGTTTGTGGGAGCAGTACTTC. This encodes CASSGDRGLWEQYF.

The V call is TRBV27, the J call TRBJ2-3; the D is unclear. The CDR3 extends over 16 amino acids. Per germline, CDR1 MNHEY and CDR2 SMNVEV (reference sequence). Trimming removed 6 bases from V and 1 base from J, with 17 bases in between. CDR3 in amino acids: CASRSRSSRGTDTQYF. CDR3 DNA sequence: TGTGCCAGCAGATCCCGGAGTAGCCGCGGCACAGATACGCAGTATTTT.

The chain has TRBV6-5 and TRBJ1-1, with TRBD1 matching over 10 bases. The CDR3 has 15 amino acids. Losses at the gene ends were 6 bases for V and 5 bases for J; bases not matched to a gene: 9. The germline V gene encodes CDR1 MNHEY and CDR2 SVGAGI. The CDR3 here is CASRPRTGGRTEAFF. The DNA for the CDR3 is TGTGCCAGCAGACCCCGGACAGGGGGGCGGACTGAAGCTTTCTTT.

The J gene is TRBJ2-7, the V gene TRBV28; 11 nucleotides align to TRBD1. The CDR3 sequence is 15 residues long. After removal of 4 bases from V and 7 bases from J, the junction contained 9 bases not matched to a gene. Per germline, CDR1 MDHEN and CDR2 SYDVKM. The CDR3 spells CASSSAGQGAREQYF. CDR3 in DNA: TGTGCCAGCAGTTCCGCAGGACAGGGGGCGCGTGAGCAGTACTTC. Full variable domain (missing parts from reference TRBV28 and TRBJ2-7): DVKVTQSSRYLVKRTGEKVFLECVQDMDHENMFWYRQDPGLGLRLIYFSYDVKMKEKGDIPEGYSVSREKKERFSLILESASTNQTSMYLCASSSAGQGAREQYFGPGTRLTVT.

The rearrangement uses TRBV18 and TRBJ1-5; possible D gene TRBD1, 6 bases. The germline V and J ends were trimmed by 6 bases and 3 bases, with 12 bases remaining between them. The CDR3 is 14 residues long. Germline CDR1 reads KGHSH; CDR2 reads LQKENI. The CDR3 bases are TGTGCCAGCTCCTTCAGACAGGCCAATCAGCCCCAGCATTTT. Its translation: CASSFRQANQPQHF.

The chain uses TRBV5-8 and TRBJ2-1; perhaps TRBD2 as D (5 bases). Trimming stripped 4 bases from V and 8 bases from J, with 16 bases between. The CDR3 extends over 14 amino acids. Per the germline V gene, CDR1 is SGHTS and CDR2 is YDEGEE. The CDR3 DNA is TGTGCCAGCAGCCTTAAAGGTCCCGGGGATGAGCAGTTCTTC. This translates into CASSLKGPGDEQFF. Full variable domain (outside the CDR3, taken from reference TRBV5-8 and TRBJ2-1): EAGVTQSPTHLIKTRGQQATLRCSPISGHTSVYWYQQALGLGLQFLLWYDEGEERNRGNFPPRFSGRQFPNYSSELNVNALELEDSALYLCASSLKGPGDEQFFGPGTRLTVL.

J is TRBJ2-1 and V is TRBV5-4; TRBD1 agrees at 8 bases. The V and J ends lost 6 bases and 2 bases, in that order; junction bases with no gene match: 4. The CDR3 contains 14 residues. Germline lookup yields CDR1 SGHNT and CDR2 YYREEE (reference sequence). The CDR3 loop reads CASKQGGPYNEQFF. In nucleotides, the CDR3 is TGTGCCAGCAAACAGGGGGGCCCCTACAATGAGCAGTTCTTC.

The chain recombines TRBV4-1 with TRBJ2-5; 15 nucleotides line up with TRBD2. With V trimmed by 1 base and J by 4 bases, 13 bases remained unmatched. Germline CDR1 MGHRA, CDR2 YSYEKL. The CDR3 loop spans 20 amino acids. In DNA form, the CDR3 reads TGCGCCAGCAGCCAAGCACTCGGACTAGCGGGAGGGCCGATCGGAGAGACCCAGTACTTC. Encoded protein: CASSQALGLAGGPIGETQYF.

The CDR3 spells CSLTREQFF. CDR3 coding DNA: TGCAGTCTTACTAGAGAGCAGTTCTTC. This chain connects TRBV20-1 to TRBJ2-1; D is possibly TRBD2 (5 bases). V lost 8 bases, J lost 10 bases, and 9 bases lay in between. The germline V gene encodes CDR1 DFQATT and CDR2 SNEGSKA (reference sequence). The CDR3 spans 9 residues.

The rearrangement links TRBV6-5 to TRBJ1-5; D gene unclear. Germline-derived CDR1 and CDR2 are MNHEY and SVGAGI. Trimming cost V 5 bases and J 4 bases, with 12 bases left between them. CDR3 length equals 14 residues. CDR3 coding DNA: TGTGCCAGCAGTCCCCATGGACTTAATCAGCCCCAGCATTTT. It encodes CASSPHGLNQPQHF.

This chain joins TRBV5-1 and TRBJ2-5; TRBD2 agrees at 9 bases. This CDR3 region has 15 residues. The V and J ends lost 6 bases and 0 bases, in that order; junction bases with no gene match: 6. Germline-derived CDR1 and CDR2 are SGHRS and YFSETQ. The chain's CDR3 is CASTLGTSNQETQYF. CDR3 DNA: TGCGCCAGCACCCTGGGGACTAGCAACCAAGAGACCCAGTACTTC.

The chain couples TRBV6-5 to TRBJ2-7; the D gene is possibly TRBD1 (5 bases). V dropped 5 bases and J dropped 3 bases, with 11 bases sitting between them. Germline CDR1 is MNHEY and CDR2 is SVGAGI. This CDR3 contains 13 residues. For the CDR3, the DNA is TGTGCCAGCAGTATCGGACAAAACTACGAGCAGTACTTC. This translates into CASSIGQNYEQYF.

This chain connects TRBV14 to TRBJ1-1; D is possibly TRBD1 (6 bases). Trimming removed 3 bases from V and 11 bases from J, with 16 bases in between. CDR1 and CDR2 (germline): SGHDN, FVKESK. The CDR3 is 13 residues long. In DNA, the CDR3 is TGTGCCAGCAGCCAGAGGGGGGGAACCGCCGCTTTCTTT. Translating gives CASSQRGGTAAFF.

This clone was detected a few times. The chain uses TRBV28 and TRBJ1-5; D may be TRBD1 (5 bases). In germline, CDR1 is MDHEN, CDR2 SYDVKM. The V end lost 6 bases, the J end lost 7 bases, and 13 bases lay between the germline ends. The CDR3 runs to 13 residues. In nucleotides, the CDR3 is TGTGCCAGCAGCTCGACAGATAGGCAGCCCCAGCATTTT. Protein product: CASSSTDRQPQHF.

This chain links TRBV5-8 with TRBJ1-2; D unclear. In germline, CDR1 is SGHTS, CDR2 YDEGEE. The CDR3 has 13 amino acids. Deletions cut 0 bases from V and 2 bases from J, with 5 bases between. Here the CDR3 reads CASSLGGNYGYTF. The CDR3 DNA is TGTGCCAGCAGCTTGGGAGGGAACTATGGCTACACCTTC.

This chain uses TRBV11-2 with TRBJ2-7, with a weak D call TRBD2 (6 bases). Looked up from germline, CDR1 is SGHAT and CDR2 is FQNNGV. V was cut by 5 bases and J by 1 base, with 24 bases left in between. The CDR3 runs 18 residues. CDR3 sequence reads: CASSLGVGASASSYEQYF. CDR3 sequence (DNA): TGTGCCAGCAGCCTAGGAGTGGGCGCTAGCGCAAGTTCCTACGAGCAGTACTTC.

V usage is TRBV7-2 and J usage is TRBJ1-4; TRBD1 aligns across 7 bases. The germline gives CDR1 SGHTA, CDR2 FQGNSA. The CDR3 runs to 17 residues. Unmatched junction bases numbered 10, after V lost 1 base and J lost 5 bases. This chain's CDR3 is CASSLVGRDSWNEKLFF. CDR3 nucleotides: TGTGCCAGCAGCTTAGTCGGTCGGGACAGTTGGAATGAAAAACTGTTTTTT.

The V and J genes are TRBV28 and TRBJ2-3, with 7 positions matching TRBD2. The CDR3 sequence is 15 residues long. Germline loops: CDR1 MDHEN, CDR2 SYDVKM. With 3 bases clipped from V and 6 bases from J, the junction kept 9 bases outside the gene matches. CDR3 bases: TGTGCCAGCAGTTTTGGGCGGGAGTATGGGGATACGCAGTATTTT. This sequence encodes CASSFGREYGDTQYF.

The CDR3 coding sequence is TGTGCCAGCTCACCGTTACGGGAGACCCAGTACTTC. Encoded protein: CASSPLRETQYF. The gene calls are TRBV18 and TRBJ2-5; D not certain. The CDR3 extends over 12 amino acids. Germline loops: CDR1 KGHSH, CDR2 LQKENI. V was trimmed by 3 bases and J by 5 bases, leaving 7 bases between them.

V gene TRBV30 combines with J gene TRBJ2-3, with TRBD2 matching over 8 bases. The trim removed 5 bases at V and 7 bases at J, leaving 14 bases unmatched. This CDR3 region has 15 residues. CDR1 is GTSNPN, CDR2 SVGIG, per germline (reference sequence). CDR3 DNA sequence: TGTGCCTGGGGACTTAGCGGGGCCGTATCGTATACGCAGTATTTT. Its translation is CAWGLSGAVSYTQYF.

The chain uses TRBV18 and TRBJ1-1; perhaps TRBD1 as D (6 bases). CDR3 length: 13 amino acids. Germline lookup yields CDR1 KGHSH and CDR2 LQKENI. Between the trimmed V and J ends, which lost 5 bases and 1 base, there was a span of 8 bases. This CDR3 reads CASSRDKNTEAFF. The CDR3 nucleotides read TGTGCCAGCTCAAGGGACAAGAACACTGAAGCTTTCTTT.

This rearrangement joins TRBV27 to TRBJ2-5; 14 bases agree with TRBD2. Germline trimming cut 6 bases from V and 4 bases from J; bases unmatched to any gene: 10. Looked up from germline, CDR1 is MNHEY and CDR2 is SMNVEV (reference sequence). CDR3 length: 17 residues. The CDR3 spells CASRKGLAGVTGETQYF. The CDR3 DNA is TGTGCCAGCAGGAAGGGACTAGCGGGAGTCACAGGAGAGACCCAGTACTTC.

The rearrangement links TRBV6-1 to TRBJ2-7; tentative D call: TRBD2 (6 bases). The ends were cut back, 5 bases at V and 6 bases at J, with 20 bases in the middle. The germline V gene has CDR1 MNHNS and CDR2 SASEGT. There are 15 residues in the CDR3. CDR3 bases: TGTGCCAGCAGTACTGAATTGATCGGGAGAACCGAGCAGTACTTC. This translates into CASSTELIGRTEQYF.

The genes are TRBV27 and TRBJ2-1; 7 positions match TRBD2. Germline CDR1 reads MNHEY; CDR2 reads SMNVEV (reference sequence). The V gene end was trimmed by 1 base and the J gene end by 4 bases; junction bases not matched to a gene: 4. CDR3 length: 15 residues. The CDR3 reads CASSLFSGYYNEQFF. The DNA of the CDR3 is TGTGCCAGCAGTTTATTTAGCGGGTATTACAATGAGCAGTTCTTC.

Of note for this clone: A much bigger clone sits one base away, suggesting this may be a read error. Other DNA sequences within the sample encode an identical CDR3. This chain connects TRBV11-2 to TRBJ1-1; unclear D gene. Germline values: CDR1 SGHAT, CDR2 FQNNGV. The V and J ends lost 5 bases and 1 base respectively, with 8 bases between them. There are 13 residues in the CDR3. The DNA of the CDR3 is TGTGCCAGCAGCCTGAAGAGGAACACTGAAGCTTTCTTT. This codes for CASSLKRNTEAFF.

V usage is TRBV4-2 and J usage is TRBJ2-7; 12 bases are shared with TRBD1. CDR3 size: 14 residues. The trim removed 4 bases at V and 7 bases at J, leaving 5 bases unmatched. CDR1 LGHNA and CDR2 YNFKEQ come from the germline V gene. CDR3 nucleotide sequence: TGTGCCAGCAGCCCGGGGACAGGGGGCTGGGAGCAGTACTTC. Its translation: CASSPGTGGWEQYF.

This clone was found once. V usage is TRBV28 and J usage is TRBJ1-3; no firm D call. Germline CDR1 is MDHEN and CDR2 is SYDVKM. The V and J ends lost 1 base and 4 bases respectively, with 8 bases between them. The CDR3 runs 14 residues. In DNA form, the CDR3 reads TGTGCCAGCAGTTTATCGGCAGGCGGAAACACCATATATTTT. It codes for CASSLSAGGNTIYF.

The chain recombines TRBV7-2 with TRBJ1-2; 9 bases line up with TRBD1. In germline, CDR1 is SGHTA, CDR2 FQGNSA. The CDR3 loop spans 14 amino acids. J gave up 4 bases and V 1 base, and 1 base lay outside the gene matches. CDR3 residues: CASSLEQGAYGYTF. The CDR3 nucleotides are TGTGCCAGCAGCTTAGAACAGGGGGCCTATGGCTACACCTTC.